Listed here are 28 T cell receptor beta chains from one sample, sequenced in a study of blood T cells in healthy people across ages. Next came a second PCR, run for about 7 to 12 cycles, which used a sample-barcoded 5' primer along with a J-beta primer mix. TCRdb independently ran MiXCR on the 5' RACE reads; one entry per CDR3 protein. The table has 450,000 to 650,000 distinct CDR3 sequences, 20% to 30% seen once; the top ten hold 8.7%. This same sample was also taken into another study, of T cells of mothers and their children.

The sequencing input was blood. Receptors originate from a boy between 10 and 17 years old in good health.

V and J are TRBV3-1 and TRBJ1-1; 9 positions match TRBD1. The CDR3 totals 16 residues. Germline assignment: CDR1 LGHDT and CDR2 YNNKEL (reference sequence). Losses at the gene ends were 4 bases for V and 0 bases for J; bases not matched to a gene: 6. The CDR3: CASSRGTGTMNTEAFF. The CDR3 DNA reads as TGTGCCAGCAGCCGCGGGACAGGGACCATGAACACTGAAGCTTTCTTT.

V is TRBV5-8 and J is TRBJ1-4; tentatively, D is TRBD1 (5 bases). CDR3 length: 15 residues. The germline gives CDR1 SGHTS, CDR2 YDEGEE. The germline V and J ends were trimmed by 2 bases and 7 bases, with 15 bases remaining between them. Here the CDR3 DNA reads TGTGCCAGCAGCTTCGGGTCAGGGTGGGCTGAAAAACTGTTTTTT. Protein product: CASSFGSGWAEKLFF.

This clonotype occurred a few times. The chain recombines TRBV18 with TRBJ2-4; 13 bases are a match to TRBD2. The CDR3 extends over 18 amino acids. V lost 4 bases, J lost 2 bases, and 8 bases stayed unmatched. CDR1 and CDR2 from the germline V gene are KGHSH and LQKENI. The CDR3 DNA sequence: TGTGCCAGCTCACGAGGACTAGCGGGGGCCTCGACCAAAAACATTCAGTACTTC. It codes for CASSRGLAGASTKNIQYF.

The gene calls are TRBV6-5 and TRBJ1-2, with D perhaps TRBD1 (6 bases). The CDR3 loop spans 15 amino acids. Per germline, CDR1 MNHEY and CDR2 SVGAGI. Trimming shortened V by 6 bases and J by 2 bases, and 16 bases separated the two germline ends. In DNA, the CDR3 is TGTGCCAGCAGAACTACAGGGAGGACGAACTATGGCTACACCTTC. Translation gives CASRTTGRTNYGYTF.

This chain connects TRBV14 to TRBJ2-1; 8 nucleotides line up with TRBD2. The germline CDR1 and CDR2 sequences are SGHDN and FVKESK. V lost 3 bases to trimming and J lost 2 bases; unmatched junction nucleotides: 12. This CDR3 region has 18 residues. The CDR3 region has the DNA TGTGCCAGCAGCCAGGCCCTCAGCGGGGGACCGCCCTACAATGAGCAGTTCTTC. Translated: CASSQALSGGPPYNEQFF.

This clonotype has at least ten counts. The rearrangement uses TRBV3-1 and TRBJ1-4, with D maybe TRBD1 (6 bases). V was shortened by 0 bases and J by 7 bases, with 12 bases between the two germline ends. Germline assignment: CDR1 LGHDT and CDR2 YNNKEL (reference sequence). The CDR3 spans 15 residues. CDR3 coding DNA: TGTGCCAGCAGCCAAGATCTGAGGGGGAGTGAAAAACTGTTTTTT. Translated: CASSQDLRGSEKLFF.

This clonotype was seen more than once but under ten times. The chain couples TRBV6-2 or TRBV6-3 to TRBJ2-5; 9 positions match TRBD2. The germline gives CDR1 MNHEY, CDR2 SVGEGT. CDR3 length equals 15 residues. J was trimmed by 6 bases and V by 2 bases; bases with no gene match: 7. The DNA for the CDR3 is TGTGCCAGCAGTTACGCGCGGGGGGGCCTTCAGACCCAGTACTTC. This gives the protein CASSYARGGLQTQYF.

The genes are TRBV28 and TRBJ2-5; TRBD1 aligns across 9 bases. The CDR3 is 16 amino acids. The germline CDR1 and CDR2 sequences are MDHEN and SYDVKM. The V gene end was trimmed by 2 bases and the J gene end by 1 base; junction bases not matched to a gene: 5. As DNA, the CDR3 is TGTGCCAGCAGTTTACTGGGACAGGGTATCCAAGAGACCCAGTACTTC. This sequence encodes CASSLLGQGIQETQYF. The whole variable domain, remainder taken from reference TRBV28 and TRBJ2-5, is DVKVTQSSRYLVKRTGEKVFLECVQDMDHENMFWYRQDPGLGLRLIYFSYDVKMKEKGDIPEGYSVSREKKERFSLILESASTNQTSMYLCASSLLGQGIQETQYFGPGTRLLVL.

The V and J genes are TRBV3-1 and TRBJ1-2, with 11 bases fitting TRBD1. Trimming cost V 5 bases and J 7 bases; bases outside gene matches: 6. This CDR3 comprises 14 residues. Germline values: CDR1 LGHDT, CDR2 YNNKEL (reference sequence). The CDR3 loop is CASSARGTGGGYTF. The CDR3 nucleotides are TGTGCCAGCAGCGCACGGGGGACAGGGGGTGGCTACACCTTC.

This chain joins TRBV12-3 or TRBV12-4 and TRBJ2-1; no firm D call. This CDR3 has 14 amino acids. Trimming left V 6 bases short and J 4 bases short, with 13 bases between. CDR3 sequence: CASSPLEHYNEQFF. CDR3 in DNA: TGTGCCAGCAGCCCGCTTGAACATTACAATGAGCAGTTCTTC.

The chain combines TRBV7-2 with TRBJ2-1; D remains unclear. The V end lost 4 bases, the J end lost 4 bases, and 8 bases lay between the germline ends. There are 13 residues in the CDR3. The germline V gene encodes CDR1 SGHTA and CDR2 FQGNSA. Here the CDR3 DNA reads TGTGCCAGCAGCTATAGCCCTTACAATGAGCAGTTCTTC. This encodes CASSYSPYNEQFF.

The CDR3 reads CASSFFVGGPTTDTQYF. The CDR3 region has the DNA TGTGCCAGCAGTTTTTTTGTGGGGGGCCCGACCACAGATACGCAGTATTTT. The chain carries TRBV12-3 or TRBV12-4 and TRBJ2-3; the D call may be TRBD1 or TRBD2 (6 bases each). The ends were cut back, 3 bases at V and 2 bases at J, with 18 bases in the middle. The CDR3 sequence is 17 residues long.

The chain is built from TRBV25-1 and TRBJ2-1; possibly TRBD2 for D (6 bases). CDR1 MGHDK and CDR2 SYGVNS come from the germline V gene. V lost 5 bases to trimming and J lost 0 bases, with 11 bases between them. The CDR3 spans 15 residues. CDR3 in DNA: TGTGCCAGCAGTAGGCGGGACGCCTCCTACAATGAGCAGTTCTTC. It yields the protein CASSRRDASYNEQFF.

The rearrangement links TRBV6-4 to TRBJ1-4; D perhaps matches TRBD1 (5 bases). The V and J ends lost 8 bases and 8 bases respectively, with 24 bases between them. The CDR3 length is 16 residues. CDR1 is MRHNA and CDR2 is SNTAGT in the germline V gene. CDR3 nucleotides: TGTGCCAGCGATCTCCCCCAGGGACCGTCACGGGAAAAACTGTTTTTT. Translation: CASDLPQGPSREKLFF.

This chain joins TRBV4-3 and TRBJ2-3; 7 bases line up with TRBD2. Germline V gene sequence: CDR1 LGHNA, CDR2 YSLEER. Trimming took 0 bases from V and 6 from J; bases not matched to a gene: 9. The CDR3 totals 16 residues. The CDR3 DNA follows: TGCGCCAGCAGCCAAGATACCGGGACTACCGGGGATACGCAGTATTTT. Residues: CASSQDTGTTGDTQYF.

The chain employs TRBV13 and TRBJ2-5; D is possibly TRBD1 or TRBD2 (5 bases each). The end of the DNA is better explained by TRBJ2-7, so the J call may be wrong. The CDR3 runs to 17 residues. CDR1 is PRHDT and CDR2 is FYEKMQ in the germline V gene (reference sequence). This chain's CDR3 is CASSLGRGLSNIYEQYF. The CDR3 DNA reads TGTGCCAGCAGCTTAGGTCGGGGCCTGAGCAACATATACGAGCAGTACTTC.

V and J are TRBV11-2 and TRBJ2-7; 11 bases fit TRBD2. The J call is uncertain, as TRBJ2-1 better fits the DNA end. The CDR3 spans 13 residues. From germline, CDR1 is SGHAT and CDR2 FQNNGV. The CDR3 region has the DNA TGTGCCAGCAGCCAGCTAGCGGGGGGCCCCCAGTTCTTC. Its protein is CASSQLAGGPQFF.

This clonotype was counted only a few times. This chain connects TRBV12-3 or TRBV12-4 to TRBJ2-3; D not certain. V was trimmed by 7 bases and J by 3 bases, leaving 11 bases between them. CDR3 size: 13 residues. The CDR3 DNA reads as TGTGCCAGCAACGAAGGCGGTACAGATACGCAGTATTTT. Protein: CASNEGGTDTQYF.

The chain combines TRBV4-3 with TRBJ2-7; D not certain. Between the trimmed V and J ends, which lost 7 bases and 0 bases, there was a span of 10 bases. This CDR3 contains 13 residues. Germline loops: CDR1 LGHNA, CDR2 YSLEER. For the CDR3, the DNA is TGCGCCAGCAATATAACCGGCTCCTACGAGCAGTACTTC. Amino acids: CASNITGSYEQYF.

This sequence joins TRBV7-2 and TRBJ2-4; D is possibly TRBD2 (6 bases). V dropped 0 bases and J dropped 1 base, with 10 bases sitting between them. Germline V gives CDR1 SGHTA, CDR2 FQGNSA. CDR3 length: 16 amino acids. CDR3 bases: TGTGCCAGCAGCTTAGCTGGAGGGAGGGCCAAAAACATTCAGTACTTC. Its protein is CASSLAGGRAKNIQYF.

This chain connects TRBV19 to TRBJ2-1; 9 bases agree with TRBD1. Germline V gives CDR1 LNHDA, CDR2 SQIVND (reference sequence). V was clipped by 3 bases and J by 0 bases; unmatched bases: 3. This CDR3 is 16 amino acids long. The CDR3 DNA sequence: TGTGCCAGTAGTATCCTGACAGGGGGCTCCTACAATGAGCAGTTCTTC. The encoded protein is CASSILTGGSYNEQFF.

The V and J genes are TRBV3-1 and TRBJ2-5, with D uncertain. V shed 0 bases and J shed 11 bases, with 13 bases lying between them. The germline V gene has CDR1 LGHDT and CDR2 YNNKEL (reference sequence). The CDR3 is made up of 13 amino acids. For the CDR3, the DNA is TGTGCCAGCAGCCAAGATATATCGCAGCCGCAGTACTTC. The encoded protein is CASSQDISQPQYF.

The chain links TRBV27 to TRBJ2-3, with D tentatively TRBD1 or TRBD2 (5 bases each). V shed 4 bases and J shed 1 base, with 18 bases lying between them. The CDR3 runs 17 residues. Per germline, CDR1 MNHEY and CDR2 SMNVEV (reference sequence). CDR3 nucleotide sequence: TGTGCCAGCAGTTCCTACCTTGGGACGGCGGGCACAGATACGCAGTATTTT. Translated, it gives CASSSYLGTAGTDTQYF.

This clonotype was observed a handful of times. The V and J genes are TRBV20-1 and TRBJ1-2; possible D gene TRBD1, 5 bases. V was pared by 6 bases and J by 3 bases, with 14 bases between. Germline-derived CDR1 and CDR2 are DFQATT and SNEGSKA (reference sequence). This CDR3 has 13 residues. CDR3 in amino acids: CSAMGGPYYGYTF. Written as DNA, the CDR3 is TGCAGTGCCATGGGGGGTCCCTACTATGGCTACACCTTC.

This clonotype was detected ten times or more. CDR3: CASSATGKGNEQFF. The CDR3 region has the DNA TGTGCCAGCAGCGCAACAGGGAAGGGAAATGAGCAGTTCTTC. V gene TRBV11-2 combines with J gene TRBJ2-1; TRBD1 is a possible D gene (6 bases). The CDR3 contains 14 residues. Trimming removed 5 bases at V and 7 bases at J, with 15 bases between. The germline V gene has CDR1 SGHAT and CDR2 FQNNGV.

The chain carries TRBV28 and TRBJ2-3, with 8 positions matching TRBD2. Germline CDR1 is MDHEN and CDR2 is SYDVKM. CDR3 length: 15 amino acids. The V segment lost 5 bases and the J segment 5 bases; nucleotides outside the gene matches: 9. CDR3 sequence (DNA): TGTGCCAGCAGTCTCCCCGGGGGGGCCAGAGATACGCAGTATTTT. Its translation: CASSLPGGARDTQYF. Full variable domain (missing parts from reference TRBV28 and TRBJ2-3): DVKVTQSSRYLVKRTGEKVFLECVQDMDHENMFWYRQDPGLGLRLIYFSYDVKMKEKGDIPEGYSVSREKKERFSLILESASTNQTSMYLCASSLPGGARDTQYFGPGTRLTVL.

This clonotype was seen only a few times. J is TRBJ1-6 and V is TRBV20-1, with no clear D. CDR3 size: 11 residues. CDR1 is DFQATT and CDR2 is SNEGSKA in the germline V gene (reference sequence). V shed 0 bases and J shed 8 bases, with 2 bases lying between them. CDR3 amino acids: CSAREHSPLHF. CDR3 coding DNA: TGCAGTGCTAGAGAACATTCACCCCTCCACTTT.

Note on this clonotype: A junction boundary mismatches the germline segment, possibly from a read error. The gene calls are TRBV20-1 and TRBJ1-2; a possible D gene is TRBD1 (6 bases). In germline, CDR1 is DFQATT, CDR2 SNEGSKA (reference sequence). CDR3 length: 15 amino acids. In DNA, the CDR3 is TGCAGTACTAGTCTGGGGGGCGATTATAACTATGGCTACACCTTC. Residues: CSTSLGGDYNYGYTF.